These T cell receptor beta chains were read from a single sample in a study of blood T cell repertoires in COVID-19. The table came from immunoSEQ multiplex PCR; TCRdb's copy has only in-frame clones and leaves some out. This sample has hundreds of thousands of clones, with 83% found just once. Sequenced sample: peripheral blood. The receptor source for this set is a woman aged 25 to 39 with COVID-19, enrolled during active disease. Each CDR3 is given with its conserved first and last residue. A D gene is named only where the DNA matches it firmly. Expanded clones are given a class, and other clones once, few, many or no size at all.

D gene: TRBD2; clone size: few; J gene: TRBJ2-7; V gene: TRBV5-4; CDR3 DNA: TGTGCCAGCAGCTTGAGCGGGGTCGCCTACGAGCAGTACTTC; CDR3 protein: CASSLSGVAYEQYF
D gene: -; clone size: -; J gene: TRBJ1-1; V gene: TRBV3-1/TRBV3-2; CDR3 DNA: TGTGCCAGCAGCCAGTTAGTCGGGGATTACGAAGCTTTCTTT; CDR3 protein: CASSQLVGDYEAFF
D gene: -; clone size: -; J gene: TRBJ1-2; V gene: TRBV9; CDR3 DNA: TGTGCCAGCAGCGTACAGGATCTTGGCTATGGCTACACCTTC; CDR3 protein: CASSVQDLGYGYTF
D gene: TRBD2; clone size: once; J gene: TRBJ2-6; V gene: TRBV19; CDR3 DNA: TGTGCCAGTAGTATTCCGACGGGAGGGGCTTCTGGGGCCAACGTCCTGACTTTC; CDR3 protein: CASSIPTGGASGANVLTF
D gene: TRBD1; clone size: -; J gene: TRBJ1-1; V gene: TRBV6-2/TRBV6-3; CDR3 DNA: TGTGCCAGCAGTTACAGGGGACAGGGGAACACTGAAGCTTTCTTT; CDR3 protein: CASSYRGQGNTEAFF
D gene: TRBD1; clone size: -; J gene: TRBJ2-7; V gene: TRBV27; CDR3 DNA: TGTGCCAGCAGTTTATCGGCCGGGACAGACCTCTACGAGCAGTACTTC; CDR3 protein: CASSLSAGTDLYEQYF
D gene: -; clone size: once; J gene: TRBJ1-2; V gene: TRBV5-6; CDR3 DNA: TGTGCCAGCAGCGCGACAGGCATAGGAGGCTACACCTTC; CDR3 protein: CASSATGIGGYTF
D gene: -; clone size: -; J gene: TRBJ1-6; V gene: TRBV5-1; CDR3 DNA: TGCGCCAGCAGCTTGGGGACAGCTAATTCACCCCTCCACTTT; CDR3 protein: CASSLGTANSPLHF
D gene: -; clone size: once; J gene: TRBJ1-2; V gene: TRBV5-1; CDR3 DNA: TGCGCCAGCAGGCTTGCCCAGGGTATCTATGGCTACACCTTC; CDR3 protein: CASRLAQGIYGYTF
D gene: -; clone size: -; J gene: TRBJ1-5; V gene: TRBV6-1; CDR3 DNA: TGTGCCAGCAGTGACCCCCCGGACGGAGGGAATCAGCCCCAGCATTTT; CDR3 protein: CASSDPPDGGNQPQHF
D gene: TRBD2; clone size: -; J gene: TRBJ2-3; V gene: TRBV5-4; CDR3 DNA: TGTGCCAGCACCCCCAGCGGGGGGCACACAGATACGCAGTATTTT; CDR3 protein: CASTPSGGHTDTQYF
D gene: TRBD1; clone size: -; J gene: TRBJ2-7; V gene: TRBV10-2; CDR3 DNA: TGCGCCACCAGGACAGGTTCCTACGAGCAGTACTTC; CDR3 protein: CATRTGSYEQYF
D gene: -; clone size: -; J gene: TRBJ1-5; V gene: TRBV9; CDR3 DNA: TGTGCCAGCAGCGGTGGGTTAGGGGTAGGCAATCAGCCCCAGCATTTT; CDR3 protein: CASSGGLGVGNQPQHF
D gene: TRBD1; clone size: -; J gene: TRBJ1-1; V gene: TRBV9; CDR3 DNA: TGTGCCAGCAGCGTAGACAGGGGGACTGAAGCTTTCTTT; CDR3 protein: CASSVDRGTEAFF
D gene: -; clone size: once; J gene: TRBJ1-4; V gene: TRBV10-3; CDR3 DNA: TGTGCCATCAGTGGGGGGCCTGCAACTAATGAAAAACTGTTTTTT; CDR3 protein: CAISGGPATNEKLFF
D gene: -; clone size: -; J gene: TRBJ1-2; V gene: TRBV7-2; CDR3 DNA: TGTGCCAGCAGCTTAGACAGTAACTATGGCTACACCTTC; CDR3 protein: CASSLDSNYGYTF
D gene: -; clone size: -; J gene: TRBJ1-1; V gene: TRBV19; CDR3 DNA: TGTGCCAGTACCATCCGGGGGGCGAACACTGAAGCTTTCTTT; CDR3 protein: CASTIRGANTEAFF
D gene: TRBD1; clone size: -; J gene: TRBJ1-3; V gene: TRBV6-2/TRBV6-3; CDR3 DNA: TGTGCCAGCAGCCCGGGGACAGACTCTGGAAACACCATATATTTT; CDR3 protein: CASSPGTDSGNTIYF
D gene: -; clone size: -; J gene: TRBJ2-5; V gene: TRBV5-1; CDR3 DNA: TGCGCCAGCAGCTTGCCCGGTGGGGGGGCCGGGGAGACCCAGTACTTC; CDR3 protein: CASSLPGGGAGETQYF
D gene: -; clone size: -; J gene: TRBJ1-1; V gene: TRBV19; CDR3 DNA: TGTGCCAGTAGTGTAATAGGGGCAGGGGCGAACACTGAAGCTTTCTTT; CDR3 protein: CASSVIGAGANTEAFF
D gene: TRBD2; clone size: -; J gene: TRBJ2-5; V gene: TRBV2; CDR3 DNA: TGTGCCAGCAGTGAAGCAAGACTAGCGGAAGAGACCCAGTACTTC; CDR3 protein: CASSEARLAEETQYF
D gene: -; clone size: -; J gene: TRBJ2-5; V gene: TRBV19; CDR3 DNA: TGTGCCAGTAGTATAAACAGCCAAGAGACCCAGTACTTC; CDR3 protein: CASSINSQETQYF
D gene: -; clone size: -; J gene: TRBJ2-2; V gene: TRBV9; CDR3 DNA: TGTGCCGGTGGGCAGGGGAACACCGGGGAGCTGTTTTTT; CDR3 protein: CAGGQGNTGELFF
D gene: -; clone size: once; J gene: TRBJ2-5; V gene: TRBV7-2; CDR3 DNA: TGTGCCAGCAGCACTCGGGGACCCGTTCAGGGGGAGACCCAGTACTTC; CDR3 protein: CASSTRGPVQGETQYF
D gene: TRBD1; clone size: -; J gene: TRBJ2-5; V gene: TRBV5-4; CDR3 DNA: TGTGCCAGCAGCTCCTGGACAGGAGGTTACCAAGAGACCCAGTACTTC; CDR3 protein: CASSSWTGGYQETQYF
D gene: -; clone size: few; J gene: TRBJ1-4; V gene: TRBV19; CDR3 DNA: TGTGCCAGTAGGCGAGCGGTTAATGAAAAACTGTTTTTT; CDR3 protein: CASRRAVNEKLFF
D gene: TRBD2; clone size: -; J gene: TRBJ2-7; V gene: TRBV7-7; CDR3 DNA: TGTGCCAGCAGCGCGAGGACTAGCGGGGCCTACGAGCAGTACTTC; CDR3 protein: CASSARTSGAYEQYF
D gene: -; clone size: -; J gene: TRBJ2-7; V gene: TRBV12-3/TRBV12-4; CDR3 DNA: TGTGCCAGCAGTTTCGGGGGTTCCTACGAGCAGTACTTC; CDR3 protein: CASSFGGSYEQYF
D gene: -; clone size: few; J gene: TRBJ1-3; V gene: TRBV7-2; CDR3 DNA: TGTGCCAGCAGCCATAATCAGGGTTCAGGAAACACCATATATTTT; CDR3 protein: CASSHNQGSGNTIYF
D gene: -; clone size: -; J gene: TRBJ2-7; V gene: TRBV27; CDR3 DNA: TGTGCCAGCAGTTTTCTCAACATACCCGACGAGCAGTACTTC; CDR3 protein: CASSFLNIPDEQYF
D gene: TRBD2; clone size: -; J gene: TRBJ2-7; V gene: TRBV3-1/TRBV3-2; CDR3 DNA: TGTGCCAGCAGCCACGGACTAGCGGGAGACGAGCAGTACTTC; CDR3 protein: CASSHGLAGDEQYF
D gene: -; clone size: -; J gene: TRBJ2-1; V gene: TRBV7-9; CDR3 DNA: TGTGCCAGCAGCCACTCTCCGGGCGGCGGGGTTTCCTACAATGAGCAGTTCTTC; CDR3 protein: CASSHSPGGGVSYNEQFF
D gene: TRBD2; clone size: -; J gene: TRBJ2-7; V gene: TRBV27; CDR3 DNA: TGTGCCAGCAGTGGACTAGCGGGCTCCTACGAGCAGTACTTC; CDR3 protein: CASSGLAGSYEQYF
D gene: -; clone size: -; J gene: TRBJ2-5; V gene: TRBV7-2; CDR3 DNA: TGTGCCAGCAGCTCCCCAGCAGGGGGGGAGACCCAGTACTTC; CDR3 protein: CASSSPAGGETQYF
D gene: -; clone size: -; J gene: TRBJ1-4; V gene: TRBV6-2/TRBV6-3; CDR3 DNA: TGTGCCAGCAGTTACCGCCGGACTGCAACTAATGAAAAACTGTTTTTT; CDR3 protein: CASSYRRTATNEKLFF
D gene: -; clone size: once; J gene: TRBJ2-7; V gene: TRBV28; CDR3 DNA: TGTGCCAGCAGTTTAGGTGGCGGAACCTACGAGCAGTACTTC; CDR3 protein: CASSLGGGTYEQYF
D gene: TRBD1; clone size: -; J gene: TRBJ1-2; V gene: TRBV19; CDR3 DNA: TGTGCCAGTAGCTCCCCCGGGACAGCGCTCTATGGCTACACCTTC; CDR3 protein: CASSSPGTALYGYTF
D gene: -; clone size: -; J gene: TRBJ2-7; V gene: TRBV6-2/TRBV6-3; CDR3 DNA: TGTGCCAGCAGTCAGGGGTCCCCCTACGAGCAGTACTTC; CDR3 protein: CASSQGSPYEQYF
D gene: -; clone size: -; J gene: TRBJ2-3; V gene: TRBV6-2/TRBV6-3; CDR3 DNA: TGTGCCAGCAGTTCCGCCCTAAGCACAGATACGCAGTATTTT; CDR3 protein: CASSSALSTDTQYF
D gene: TRBD2; clone size: -; J gene: TRBJ2-1; V gene: TRBV19; CDR3 DNA: TGTGCCAGTAGCCCATTGGCTAGCGGGATAGCTGAGCAGTTCTTC; CDR3 protein: CASSPLASGIAEQFF
D gene: TRBD2; clone size: -; J gene: TRBJ2-7; V gene: TRBV5-4; CDR3 DNA: TGTGCCAGCAGCGCGGGGGGGACTAATGGGATCGAGCAGTACTTC; CDR3 protein: CASSAGGTNGIEQYF